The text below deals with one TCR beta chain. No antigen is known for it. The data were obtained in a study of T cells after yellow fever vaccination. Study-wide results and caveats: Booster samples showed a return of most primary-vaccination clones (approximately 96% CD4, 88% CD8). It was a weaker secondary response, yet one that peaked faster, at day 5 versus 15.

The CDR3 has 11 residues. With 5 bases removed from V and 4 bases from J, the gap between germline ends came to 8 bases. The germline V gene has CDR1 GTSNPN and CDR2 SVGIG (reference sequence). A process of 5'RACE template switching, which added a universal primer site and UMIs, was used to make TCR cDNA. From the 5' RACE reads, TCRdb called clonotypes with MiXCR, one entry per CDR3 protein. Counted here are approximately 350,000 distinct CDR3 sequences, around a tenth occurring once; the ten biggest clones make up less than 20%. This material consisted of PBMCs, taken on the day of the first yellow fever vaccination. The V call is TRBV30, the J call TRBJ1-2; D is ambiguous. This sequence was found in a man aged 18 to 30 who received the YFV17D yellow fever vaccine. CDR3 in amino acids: CAWGSTYGYTF. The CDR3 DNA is TGTGCCTGGGGCAGTACCTATGGCTACACCTTC.